These 21 T cell receptor beta chains were sequenced from one sample in a study of response to subunit inactivated influenza vaccine. TCRdb recomputed calls from the RT-PCR reads with MiXCR, one row per CDR3 protein. Among about 780,000 distinct CDR3 sequences listed, 18% were seen once. Sample: PBMCs from blood, taken around 5 days after vaccination. The receptors come from a middle-aged man who received an inactivated influenza vaccine.

A few counts support this clonotype. The rearrangement joins TRBV20-1 to TRBJ1-5; D might be TRBD1 (6 bases). The CDR3 has 12 amino acids. V lost 6 bases and J lost 7, with 13 bases in between. The germline V gene encodes CDR1 DFQATT and CDR2 SNEGSKA (reference sequence). CDR3 sequence reads: CSAAGGQQPQHF. For the CDR3, the DNA is TGCAGTGCCGCCGGAGGACAGCAGCCCCAGCATTTT.

This chain connects TRBV6-2 or TRBV6-3 to TRBJ1-5; D possibly corresponds to TRBD1 (5 bases). The length of the CDR3 is 15 residues. The V end was cut by 2 bases, the J end by 1 base, with 9 bases between. Germline loops: CDR1 MNHEY, CDR2 SVGEGT. CDR3 in DNA: TGTGCCAGCAGTTACATGGGGACGAGCAATCAGCCCCAGCATTTT. Protein product: CASSYMGTSNQPQHF.

This clonotype has ten or more counts. This chain joins TRBV6-2 or TRBV6-3 and TRBJ2-7; D possibly matches TRBD1 or TRBD2 (6 bases each). The V end lost 6 bases, the J end lost 2 bases, and 14 bases lay between the germline ends. The germline CDR1 and CDR2 sequences are MNHEY and SVGEGT. CDR3 size: 14 residues. CDR3 nucleotide sequence: TGTGCCAGCAGACGAGGGGGGAGGACCTACGAGCAGTACTTC. Residues: CASRRGGRTYEQYF.

The V gene is TRBV6-1, the J gene TRBJ2-5; 8 bases line up with TRBD2. Germline CDR1 and CDR2: MNHNS and SASEGT. Trimming cost V 5 bases and J 5 bases; bases outside gene matches: 13. CDR3 length: 16 amino acids. The CDR3, as DNA: TGTGCCAGCAGTAATACACAGGGACTAGGAAGGGAGACCCAGTACTTC. This translates into CASSNTQGLGRETQYF.

V is TRBV6-1 and J is TRBJ2-7, with 9 bases identical to TRBD1. Trimming cost V 4 bases and J 4 bases; bases outside gene matches: 11. The germline V gene has CDR1 MNHNS and CDR2 SASEGT. CDR3 length: 16 amino acids. The CDR3 sequence: CASSGLHGTGYYEQYF. In DNA form, the CDR3 reads TGTGCCAGCAGTGGACTCCACGGGACAGGGTATTACGAGCAGTACTTC.

In this sample, this clonotype turned up many times. In DNA, the CDR3 is TGCAGCTTTGGAGGACGAGTAGATACGCAGTATTTT. This encodes CSFGGRVDTQYF. The V call is TRBV29-1, the J call TRBJ2-3; a weak D match, TRBD2 (5 bases). V shed 8 bases and J shed 5 bases, with 14 bases lying between them. The CDR3 loop spans 12 amino acids. CDR1 and CDR2 (germline): SQVTM, ANQGSEA.

This clonotype occurred a few times. This sequence joins TRBV7-2 and TRBJ1-4, with D possibly TRBD1 on 5 matching bases. Germline CDR1 and CDR2: SGHTA and FQGNSA. There are 14 residues in the CDR3. V gave up 3 bases and J gave up 8 bases, with 13 bases separating them. The CDR3 region is CASSLGGSREKLFF. Written as DNA, the CDR3 is TGTGCCAGCAGCTTGGGGGGGAGTCGGGAAAAACTGTTTTTT.

J is TRBJ2-7 and V is TRBV6-2 or TRBV6-3, with TRBD1 matching over 8 bases. The junction had 12 bases not matched to a gene; V was cut back by 2 bases and J by 3 bases. Germline V gene data show CDR1 as MNHEY and CDR2 as SVGEGT. This CDR3 region has 17 residues. The CDR3 here is CASSYVVGPGGFYEQYF. CDR3 nucleotides: TGTGCCAGCAGTTACGTTGTTGGGCCAGGGGGCTTCTACGAGCAGTACTTC.

This clonotype was counted many times. This rearrangement joins TRBV29-1 to TRBJ2-3, with 9 bases matching TRBD2. With 4 bases clipped from V and 4 bases from J, the junction kept 3 bases outside the gene matches. The length of the CDR3 is 13 residues. Germline V gene data show CDR1 as SQVTM and CDR2 as ANQGSEA. The CDR3 reads CSVGQREADTQYF. CDR3 coding DNA: TGCAGCGTTGGCCAGCGGGAGGCAGATACGCAGTATTTT.

V is TRBV20-1 and J is TRBJ1-5; the match to TRBD1 covers 7 bases. In germline, CDR1 is DFQATT, CDR2 SNEGSKA (reference sequence). The V and J ends lost 3 bases and 3 bases, in that order; junction bases with no gene match: 5. The CDR3 is 14 residues long. The CDR3 sequence is CSASPGQPNQPQHF. As DNA, the CDR3 is TGCAGTGCTAGTCCGGGACAGCCCAATCAGCCCCAGCATTTT.

The chain has TRBV11-2 and TRBJ2-1; 11 nucleotides agree with TRBD2. From germline, CDR1 is SGHAT and CDR2 FQNNGV. CDR3 length: 18 residues. Trimming removed 1 base from V and 7 bases from J; junction bases left unmatched: 12. DNA of the CDR3: TGTGCCAGCAGCTTAGTGGTTAGAGGGACTAGCGGTTTTAATGAGCAGTTCTTC. It is translated as CASSLVVRGTSGFNEQFF.

In its sample, this clonotype was seen a few times. The chain joins TRBV20-1 to TRBJ2-5, with TRBD2 matching 8 bases. This CDR3 region has 13 residues. The germline CDR1 and CDR2 sequences are DFQATT and SNEGSKA (reference sequence). CDR3 region: CSSGPSGQETQYF. CDR3 in DNA: TGCAGCTCCGGCCCTAGCGGGCAAGAGACCCAGTACTTC.

J is TRBJ2-7 and V is TRBV7-9; D perhaps matches TRBD1 (6 bases). V shed 1 base and J shed 5 bases, with 18 bases lying between them. The germline gives CDR1 SEHNR, CDR2 FQNEAQ (reference sequence). The CDR3 sequence is 16 residues long. The DNA of the CDR3 is TGTGCCAGCAGCTTAGAACTAGGGGGTAGCTTCAACGAGCAGTACTTC. It codes for CASSLELGGSFNEQYF. Variable domain in full (rest from reference TRBV7-9 and TRBJ2-7): DTGVSQNPRHKITKRGQNVTFRCDPISEHNRLYWYRQTLGQGPEFLTYFQNEAQLEKSRLLSDRFSAERPKGSFSTLEIQRTEQGDSAMYLCASSLELGGSFNEQYFGPGTRLTVT.

This clonotype has at least ten counts. The chain is built from TRBV7-2 and TRBJ1-5; D ambiguous. The CDR3 is 13 amino acids. Trimming removed 5 bases from V and 0 bases from J, with 5 bases in between. CDR1 SGHTA and CDR2 FQGNSA come from the germline V gene. CDR3 in amino acids: CASSQHSNQPQHF. DNA for the CDR3: TGTGCCAGCAGCCAGCATAGCAATCAGCCCCAGCATTTT.

The V and J genes are TRBV15 and TRBJ1-5; D is uncertain. The CDR3 consists of 15 residues. Germline CDR1 reads LNHNV; CDR2 reads YYDKDF (reference sequence). V was pared by 3 bases and J by 1 base, with 10 bases between. The CDR3 DNA is TGTGCCACCAGCAGCACCCGAGGAAGCAATCAGCCCCAGCATTTT. This codes for CATSSTRGSNQPQHF.

This clonotype was picked up a small number of times. The CDR3 coding sequence is TGTGCCAGCAGCTCCCAAAGGGGACTAGCGGGGGGGCGAGAGACCCAGTACTTC. It encodes CASSSQRGLAGGRETQYF. The genes are TRBV7-8 and TRBJ2-5; 16 bases fit TRBD2. After removal of 4 bases from V and 4 bases from J, the junction contained 9 bases not matched to a gene. The V gene's germline CDR1 is SGHVS and CDR2 FQNEAQ. This CDR3 is 18 amino acids long.

This chain links TRBV27 with TRBJ2-5; 9 bases agree with TRBD2. Losses at the gene ends were 10 bases for V and 3 bases for J; bases not matched to a gene: 6. The CDR3 totals 13 residues. Germline CDR1 and CDR2: MNHEY and SMNVEV (reference sequence). The CDR3 region is CATSGGIKETQYF. In nucleotides, the CDR3 is TGTGCCACCAGCGGGGGGATAAAAGAGACCCAGTACTTC.

The chain has TRBV5-1 and TRBJ2-3, with D possibly being TRBD2 (5 bases). This CDR3 comprises 16 residues. The germline CDR1 and CDR2 sequences are SGHRS and YFSETQ. The V gene lost 0 bases and the J gene lost 0 bases, with 11 bases spanning the gap. The CDR3 spells CASSLDGRTSTDTQYF. CDR3 nucleotide sequence: TGCGCCAGCAGCTTGGATGGCAGGACTAGCACAGATACGCAGTATTTT.

Only one count was recorded for this clonotype. This chain joins TRBV6-2 or TRBV6-3 and TRBJ2-7; TRBD2 matches at 13 bases. The CDR3 consists of 20 residues. The V gene end was trimmed by 2 bases and the J gene end by 0 bases; junction bases not matched to a gene: 13. Germline V gene data show CDR1 as MNHEY and CDR2 as SVGEGT. The CDR3 loop is CASSYPGRLAGGRFSYEQYF. The CDR3 DNA sequence: TGTGCCAGCAGTTACCCGGGAAGACTAGCGGGGGGCCGTTTCTCCTACGAGCAGTACTTC.

The chain recombines TRBV12-3 or TRBV12-4 with TRBJ1-2; no reliable D call. Trimming left V 1 base short and J 2 bases short, with 11 bases between. The CDR3 totals 15 residues. CDR3 protein: CASSLERIGNYGYTF. The CDR3 DNA sequence: TGTGCCAGCAGTTTAGAGCGGATAGGGAACTATGGCTACACCTTC.

This clonotype was seen more than once but under ten times. V is TRBV7-2 and J is TRBJ2-7; 10 bases map to TRBD1. With V trimmed by 0 bases and J by 5 bases, 10 bases remained unmatched. CDR3 length equals 17 residues. Per the germline V gene, CDR1 is SGHTA and CDR2 is FQGNSA. As DNA, the CDR3 is TGTGCCAGCAGCTTAGCGCCGGGGACAGGGGATAGGCACGAGCAGTACTTC. Translation gives CASSLAPGTGDRHEQYF.